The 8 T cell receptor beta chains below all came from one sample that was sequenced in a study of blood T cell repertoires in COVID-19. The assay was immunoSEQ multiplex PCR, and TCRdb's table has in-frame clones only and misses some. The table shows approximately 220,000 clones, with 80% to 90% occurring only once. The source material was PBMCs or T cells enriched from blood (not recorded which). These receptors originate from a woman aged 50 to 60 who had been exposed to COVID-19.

The CDR3 region is CASSLSRVLIADTQYF. DNA for the CDR3: TGCGCCAGCAGCCTATCGAGGGTCCTGATCGCAGATACGCAGTATTTT. The chain recombines TRBV4-3 with TRBJ2-3, with D possibly being TRBD2 (5 bases). The V gene's germline CDR1 is LGHNA and CDR2 YSLEER. Between the trimmed V and J ends, which lost 4 bases and 4 bases, there was a span of 18 bases. CDR3 length: 16 amino acids.

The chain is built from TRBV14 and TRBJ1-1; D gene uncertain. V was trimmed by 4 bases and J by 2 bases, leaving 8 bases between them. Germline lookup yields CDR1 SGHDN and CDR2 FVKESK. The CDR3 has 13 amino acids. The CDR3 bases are TGTGCCAGCAGCCGGCGGGAAAACACTGAAGCTTTCTTT. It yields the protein CASSRRENTEAFF. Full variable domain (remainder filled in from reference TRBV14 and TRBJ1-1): EAGVTQFPSHSVIEKGQTVTLRCDPISGHDNLYWYRRVMGKEIKFLLHFVKESKQDESGMPNNRFLAERTGGTYSTLKVQPAELEDSGVYFCASSRRENTEAFFGQGTRLTVV.

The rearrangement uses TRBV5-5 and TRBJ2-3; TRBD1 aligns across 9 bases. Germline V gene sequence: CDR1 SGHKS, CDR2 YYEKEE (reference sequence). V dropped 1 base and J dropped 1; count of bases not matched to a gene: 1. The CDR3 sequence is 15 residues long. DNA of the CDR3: TGTGCCAGCAGCTTGACAGGGGGCGGCACAGATACGCAGTATTTT. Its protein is CASSLTGGGTDTQYF.

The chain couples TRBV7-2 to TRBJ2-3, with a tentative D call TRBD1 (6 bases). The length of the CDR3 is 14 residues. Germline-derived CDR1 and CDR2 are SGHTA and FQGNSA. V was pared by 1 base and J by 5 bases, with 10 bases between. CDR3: CASSLGLGGDTQYF. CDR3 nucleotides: TGTGCCAGCAGCTTAGGTCTAGGGGGAGATACGCAGTATTTT.

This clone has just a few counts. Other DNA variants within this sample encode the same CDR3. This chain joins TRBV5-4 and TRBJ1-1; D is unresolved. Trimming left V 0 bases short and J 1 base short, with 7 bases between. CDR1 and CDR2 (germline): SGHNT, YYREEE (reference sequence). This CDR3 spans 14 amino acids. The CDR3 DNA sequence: TGTGCCAGCAGCTTGGATCCCCGGAACACTGAAGCTTTCTTT. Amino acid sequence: CASSLDPRNTEAFF.

The CDR3 nucleotides read TGTGCCAGCTCACCCGGGGTTGCTAATTCACCCCTCCACTTT. This translates into CASSPGVANSPLHF. The V gene is TRBV18, the J gene TRBJ1-6, with no clear D. V was shortened by 3 bases and J by 6 bases, with 9 bases between the two germline ends. The germline CDR1 and CDR2 sequences are KGHSH and LQKENI. This CDR3 is 14 amino acids long. The full variable domain, with the rest looked up from reference TRBV18 and TRBJ1-6, is NAGVMQNPRHLVRRRGQEARLRCSPMKGHSHVYWYRQLPEEGLKFMVYLQKENIIDESGMPKERFSAEFPKEGPSILRIQQVVRGDSAAYFCASSPGVANSPLHFGNGTRLTVT.

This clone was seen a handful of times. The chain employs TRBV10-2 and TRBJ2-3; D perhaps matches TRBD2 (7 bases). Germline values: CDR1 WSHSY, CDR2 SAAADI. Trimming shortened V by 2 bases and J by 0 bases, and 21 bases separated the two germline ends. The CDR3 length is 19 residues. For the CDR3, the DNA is TGCGCCAGCAGTGAGGCATCGGGCCTTGCGGGGGCTAGCACAGATACGCAGTATTTT. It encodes CASSEASGLAGASTDTQYF.

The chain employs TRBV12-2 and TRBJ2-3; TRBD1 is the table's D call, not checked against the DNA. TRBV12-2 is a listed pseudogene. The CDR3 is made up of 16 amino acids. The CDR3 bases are TGTGCAAGTCGCTCTGATTCAGGGGATTCCACAGATACGCAGTATTTT. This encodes CASRSDSGDSTDTQYF.